Described below is a single TCR beta chain sequence and its context. There are 15 residues in the CDR3. V trimming: 5 bases; J trimming: 5 bases; junction bases outside the gene matches: 11. Germline loops: CDR1 SGDLS, CDR2 YYNGEE. Repertoires were generated with immunoSEQ multiplex PCR, while TCRdb's copy carries only in-frame clones and drops some. The sample includes 150,000 to 200,000 clones, 65% to 80% of them seen just once. Adults between roughly 18 and 89 years of age took part from more than 20 US areas. Cohorts were assigned according to the clinical history that participants reported. The data originate from a study of blood T cell repertoires in COVID-19. For the study at large: COVID-19 samples from acute and convalescent phases originated in the United States, Italy and Spain. Nucleic acid was either cDNA or gDNA, and it came from T cells, B-cell-depleted T cells, or PBMCs.

The rearrangement links TRBV9 to TRBJ1-1; 8 positions match TRBD1. Sequencing was done on a sample of PBMCs or T cells enriched from blood (not recorded which). The clonotype comes from a woman aged 45-65 years with acute COVID-19. Here the CDR3 reads CASSRKSGGGTEAFF. The CDR3 region has the DNA TGTGCCAGCAGTAGAAAGTCAGGGGGCGGGACTGAAGCTTTCTTT.